The 30 T cell receptor beta chains reported below all come from one sample, sequenced in a study of T-cell memory formation after mild COVID-19. TCRdb re-called the 5' RACE reads through MiXCR, storing one row per CDR3 protein. The sample has some 350,000 distinct CDR3 sequences, approximately 12% seen once. Sequencing was carried out using PBMCs or a T cell subset sorted from them (not recorded which). The receptors derive from a man between 18 and 35 years old who had mild COVID-19 (a few samples of this study predate the infection). Cell type and time point are not known.

The chain links TRBV24-1 to TRBJ2-3; D possibly matches TRBD1 or TRBD2 (5 bases each). Germline CDR1 and CDR2: KGHDR and SFDVKD. V gave up 3 bases and J gave up 2 bases, with 11 bases separating them. The CDR3 is made up of 15 amino acids. For the CDR3, the DNA is TGTGCCACCAGTGATACCGGGGCCTCCACAGATACGCAGTATTTT. Its protein is CATSDTGASTDTQYF.

The rearrangement joins TRBV10-3 to TRBJ2-2; D call uncertain. Trimming stripped 7 bases from V and 6 bases from J, with 18 bases between. This CDR3 has 15 amino acids. Germline lookup yields CDR1 ENHRY and CDR2 SYGVKD. The CDR3 here is CAITSTVLGPGELFF. Here the CDR3 DNA reads TGTGCCATCACGAGCACGGTATTAGGGCCCGGGGAGCTGTTTTTT.

The chain links TRBV7-2 to TRBJ1-2, with 8 bases identical to TRBD1. The germline CDR1 and CDR2 sequences are SGHTA and FQGNSA. The CDR3 is 13 residues long. The V segment lost 3 bases and the J segment 7 bases; nucleotides outside the gene matches: 4. The CDR3 DNA reads TGTGCCAGCAGCTTTATACAGGGGGTTGGCTACACCTTC. Its translation: CASSFIQGVGYTF.

This chain links TRBV12-3 or TRBV12-4 with TRBJ1-2, with no clear D. V was shortened by 6 bases and J by 4 bases, with 18 bases between the two germline ends. This CDR3 is built from 15 residues. CDR3 sequence (DNA): TGTGCCAGCAGGTTGGGTCCAGGTTATGGCTATGGCTACACCTTC. Translating gives CASRLGPGYGYGYTF.

Only a few counts were recorded for this clonotype. CDR3 protein: CSVRFGGARDTQYF. As DNA, the CDR3 is TGCAGCGTTAGATTCGGGGGGGCCCGAGATACGCAGTATTTT. The genes are TRBV29-1 and TRBJ2-3; 8 bases are a match to TRBD2. This CDR3 has 14 amino acids. The trim removed 5 bases at V and 5 bases at J, leaving 9 bases unmatched. Germline CDR1 and CDR2: SQVTM and ANQGSEA.

The chain links TRBV23-1 to TRBJ2-7; 7 nucleotides align to TRBD2. TRBV23-1 is identified as an open reading frame with a role that is uncertain. The CDR3 extends over 13 amino acids. The V gene end was trimmed by 1 base and the J gene end by 9 bases; junction bases not matched to a gene: 6. CDR3 sequence reads: CASSQWGGETQYV. In nucleotides, the CDR3 is TGCGCCAGCAGTCAATGGGGGGGAGAAACGCAGTACGTC.

This clonotype was seen repeatedly, ten times or more. The V call is TRBV7-9, the J call TRBJ2-1; D is possibly TRBD2 (7 bases). Germline CDR1 is SEHNR and CDR2 is FQNEAQ (reference sequence). The CDR3 is 16 residues long. Trimming removed 5 bases at V and 4 bases at J, with 18 bases between. The CDR3 loop is CASSPGGLAVYNEQFF. CDR3 sequence (DNA): TGTGCCAGCAGCCCCGGGGGGCTAGCAGTTTACAATGAGCAGTTCTTC.

A few counts support this clonotype. This chain uses TRBV5-1 with TRBJ1-2; 7 nucleotides agree with TRBD1. Germline loops: CDR1 SGHRS, CDR2 YFSETQ. V gave up 0 bases and J gave up 5 bases; unmatched junction bases: 10. CDR3 length: 16 amino acids. In DNA, the CDR3 is TGCGCCAGCAGCTTGGGGGACAGCCGACTTATTTATGGCTACACCTTC. This translates into CASSLGDSRLIYGYTF.

This clonotype was counted only a few times. The rearrangement joins TRBV7-2 to TRBJ1-5; tentative D call: TRBD1 (5 bases). Germline CDR1 is SGHTA and CDR2 is FQGNSA. The CDR3 runs to 14 residues. The V end lost 1 base, the J end lost 5 bases, and 9 bases lay between the germline ends. The DNA for the CDR3 is TGTGCCAGCAGCTTAGGGGGGGGGTATCAGCCCCAGCATTTT. Its protein is CASSLGGGYQPQHF.

This sequence joins TRBV27 and TRBJ1-1, with TRBD1 identical over 8 bases. The germline CDR1 and CDR2 sequences are MNHEY and SMNVEV (reference sequence). V shed 7 bases, J shed 2 bases, and the junction held 15 bases outside the gene matches. This CDR3 contains 17 residues. CDR3 sequence: CASNPGQGRSLNTEAFF. The CDR3, as DNA: TGTGCCAGCAATCCCGGACAGGGACGAAGTCTCAACACTGAAGCTTTCTTT.

This clonotype was observed a few times. The rearrangement joins TRBV30 to TRBJ1-2; D remains unclear. V was pared by 3 bases and J by 5 bases, with 7 bases between. CDR1 and CDR2 from the germline V gene are GTSNPN and SVGIG (reference sequence). The CDR3 loop spans 11 amino acids. CDR3 bases: TGTGCCTGGAGGCCAGCGTATGGCTACACCTTC. Translated, it gives CAWRPAYGYTF.

The chain combines TRBV28 with TRBJ1-4; TRBD1 matches at 7 bases. The CDR3 is made up of 18 amino acids. Germline assignment: CDR1 MDHEN and CDR2 SYDVKM. V lost 4 bases to trimming and J lost 7 bases; unmatched junction nucleotides: 18. The CDR3 DNA sequence: TGTGCCAGCAGTTATGGGACAGATCGATCGAGGTCCTTTGAAAAACTGTTTTTT. This gives the protein CASSYGTDRSRSFEKLFF.

The V gene is TRBV11-2, the J gene TRBJ1-6, with 10 bases fitting TRBD1. The CDR3 runs to 19 residues. Germline-derived CDR1 and CDR2 are SGHAT and FQNNGV. V shed 5 bases and J 9 bases; nucleotides not matched to a gene: 19. As DNA, the CDR3 is TGTGCCAGCAGCGCTCCGGCCGGGACAGGGGCTTTTGGCGGTTCACCCCTCCACTTT. This gives the protein CASSAPAGTGAFGGSPLHF.

V and J are TRBV4-3 and TRBJ2-7; 14 bases fit TRBD2. This CDR3 region has 15 residues. Germline loops: CDR1 LGHNA, CDR2 YSLEER. V dropped 2 bases and J dropped 5; count of bases not matched to a gene: 2. CDR3 sequence (DNA): TGCGCCAGCAGCCAATTGGGACTAGCGGGGGACGAGCAGTACTTC. Its protein product is CASSQLGLAGDEQYF.

The chain employs TRBV29-1 and TRBJ2-3, with 14 bases aligning to TRBD2. CDR3 size: 20 residues. J gave up 1 base and V 1 base, and 13 bases lay outside the gene matches. Germline values: CDR1 SQVTM, CDR2 ANQGSEA. CDR3 amino acids: CSVEVLAGTSGGLGTDTQYF. CDR3 nucleotide sequence: TGCAGCGTTGAAGTTCTGGCCGGGACTAGCGGGGGTTTGGGCACAGATACGCAGTATTTT.

The genes are TRBV4-3 and TRBJ2-5; a weak D match, TRBD1 (5 bases). Germline V CDR1 and CDR2: LGHNA, YSLEER. The CDR3 is 14 residues long. V lost 1 base and J 1 base, leaving 7 bases between the germline ends. CDR3 residues: CASSQGQFQETQYF. CDR3 coding DNA: TGCGCCAGCAGCCAAGGACAGTTCCAAGAGACCCAGTACTTC.

This clonotype was found a few times. J is TRBJ1-1 and V is TRBV20-1, with 7 nucleotides matching TRBD1. Germline lookup yields CDR1 DFQATT and CDR2 SNEGSKA (reference sequence). V shed 0 bases, J shed 7 bases, and the junction held 5 bases outside the gene matches. CDR3 length: 13 amino acids. CDR3 region: CSAREDRDHEAFF. In DNA form, the CDR3 reads TGCAGTGCTAGAGAAGACAGGGACCATGAAGCTTTCTTT.

This clonotype was observed a few times. The V call is TRBV28, the J call TRBJ2-3, with TRBD1 identical over 12 bases. V shed 5 bases, J shed 4 bases, and the junction held 4 bases outside the gene matches. Germline values: CDR1 MDHEN, CDR2 SYDVKM. The CDR3 is made up of 15 amino acids. The CDR3 here is CASSAGTGGPDTQYF. The CDR3 DNA sequence: TGTGCCAGCAGTGCCGGGACAGGGGGCCCAGATACGCAGTATTTT.

This clonotype was found many times. J is TRBJ1-1 and V is TRBV10-3; D unclear. The CDR3 consists of 12 residues. The V end was cut by 5 bases, the J end by 1 base, with 5 bases between. Germline V gene data show CDR1 as ENHRY and CDR2 as SYGVKD. CDR3 coding DNA: TGTGCCATCAGTCAGCGGAACACTGAAGCTTTCTTT. It encodes CAISQRNTEAFF.

The rearrangement links TRBV5-1 to TRBJ2-1; no clear D gene. Trimming removed 3 bases at V and 0 bases at J, with 10 bases between. In germline, CDR1 is SGHRS, CDR2 YFSETQ. This CDR3 contains 15 residues. The CDR3 sequence: CASSYEPHSYNEQFF. CDR3 bases: TGCGCCAGCAGCTACGAGCCCCACTCCTACAATGAGCAGTTCTTC.

This clonotype was counted a few times. This chain uses TRBV4-1 with TRBJ1-2; D unclear. In germline, CDR1 is MGHRA, CDR2 YSYEKL. Trimming shortened V by 0 bases and J by 4 bases, and 12 bases separated the two germline ends. CDR3 length: 15 amino acids. This chain's CDR3 is CASSQESSNLYGYTF. CDR3 sequence (DNA): TGCGCCAGCAGCCAAGAATCCAGTAACCTCTATGGCTACACCTTC.

This clonotype was seen a few times. The chain has TRBV7-3 and TRBJ2-1; D is possibly TRBD1 (5 bases). Germline CDR1 reads SGHTA; CDR2 reads FQGTGA. Trimming took off 5 bases at V and 10 bases at J, with 15 bases between the two ends. The CDR3 loop spans 13 amino acids. CDR3 bases: TGTGCCAGCAGCCCTAAGGGGCAGGTAGAGCAGTTCTTC. This sequence encodes CASSPKGQVEQFF.

This chain joins TRBV12-3 or TRBV12-4 and TRBJ2-2; D possibly uses TRBD1 or TRBD2 (7 bases each). V dropped 7 bases and J dropped 2 bases, with 17 bases sitting between them. The CDR3 is 16 amino acids. This chain's CDR3 is CASMPTGRVNTGELFF. The CDR3 bases are TGTGCCAGCATGCCGACAGGGAGGGTTAACACCGGGGAGCTGTTTTTT.

CDR3 DNA: TGTGCCAGCAGCGGTTATGGCACAGATACGCAGTATTTT. Protein: CASSGYGTDTQYF. The gene calls are TRBV7-2 and TRBJ2-3; no firm D call. Looked up from germline, CDR1 is SGHTA and CDR2 is FQGNSA. The CDR3 loop spans 13 amino acids. V dropped 5 bases and J dropped 1 base, with 7 bases sitting between them.

The gene calls are TRBV6-2 or TRBV6-3 and TRBJ1-2; D is ambiguous. Trimming cost V 0 bases and J 6 bases, with 8 bases left between them. The V gene's germline CDR1 is MNHEY and CDR2 SVGEGT. CDR3 size: 13 residues. CDR3: CASSYSGRNGYTF. The CDR3 bases are TGTGCCAGCAGTTACTCCGGCAGAAATGGCTACACCTTC.

The chain employs TRBV27 and TRBJ2-1; 14 bases match TRBD2. In germline, CDR1 is MNHEY, CDR2 SMNVEV (reference sequence). V trimming: 6 bases; J trimming: 4 bases; junction bases outside the gene matches: 5. The CDR3 consists of 16 residues. For the CDR3, the DNA is TGTGCCAGCAGGGGACTAGCGGGGGCCCTTTACAATGAGCAGTTCTTC. Its protein product is CASRGLAGALYNEQFF.

This clonotype was seen a handful of times. The chain employs TRBV29-1 and TRBJ2-7; D is uncertain. CDR1 and CDR2 (germline): SQVTM, ANQGSEA. This CDR3 contains 13 residues. Trimming removed 3 bases at V and 5 bases at J, with 14 bases between. The CDR3 DNA reads as TGCAGCGTTGACCGGCCAGGCACCGACGAGCAGTACTTC. This encodes CSVDRPGTDEQYF.

The J gene is TRBJ2-7, the V gene TRBV2; 7 bases fit TRBD2. Unmatched junction bases numbered 4, after V lost 6 bases and J lost 2 bases. CDR3 length equals 13 residues. Germline V gene data show CDR1 as SNHLY and CDR2 as FYNNEI. The CDR3 coding sequence is TGTGCCAGCAGGAAAGCGGGGACCTACGAGCAGTACGTC. Its protein is CASRKAGTYEQYV.

The chain carries TRBV7-9 and TRBJ2-5; D call uncertain. The V gene's germline CDR1 is SEHNR and CDR2 FQNEAQ (reference sequence). This CDR3 region has 13 residues. The V end lost 1 base, the J end lost 5 bases, and 8 bases lay between the germline ends. Here the CDR3 DNA reads TGTGCCAGCAGCTTAGAAGCAGCGGAGACCCAGTACTTC. It yields the protein CASSLEAAETQYF.

This clonotype was counted a few times. This chain uses TRBV30 with TRBJ1-1; D gene uncertain. The germline CDR1 and CDR2 sequences are GTSNPN and SVGIG (reference sequence). The CDR3 is 15 amino acids. V lost 0 bases and J 4 bases, leaving 15 bases between the germline ends. The DNA of the CDR3 is TGTGCCTGGAGTGTTACGTCGAGGTTGGGCACTGAAGCTTTCTTT. Translated: CAWSVTSRLGTEAFF. Together with reference TRBV30 and TRBJ1-1, the CDR3 gives the full variable domain: SQTIHQWPATLVQPVGSPLSLECTVEGTSNPNLYWYRQAAGRGLQLLFYSVGIGQISSEVPQNLSASRPQDRQFILSSKKLLLSDSGFYLCAWSVTSRLGTEAFFGQGTRLTVV.